The 9 T cell receptor beta chains below come from one sample, sequenced in a study of cytomegalovirus exposure and HLA in healthy donors. Primers for the PCR totalled 60 Vbeta and 13 Jbeta. Data came from immunoSEQ multiplex PCR; TCRdb stores just in-frame clones and leaves some out. The sample holds some 150,000 clones. The sequencing sample was made of PBMCs. The receptors originated from a woman aged 18-29 years in good health and CMV-seronegative.

The chain carries TRBV23-1 and TRBJ1-1, with D uncertain. TRBV23-1 is placed among ORFs of uncertain function. With 0 bases removed from V and 0 bases from J, the gap between germline ends came to 8 bases. CDR3 length: 15 amino acids. The CDR3: CASSQSNTMNTEAFF. CDR3 bases: TGCGCCAGCAGTCAATCGAACACCATGAACACTGAAGCTTTCTTT.

CDR3 residues: CAISDTPDYGYTF. The CDR3 nucleotides read TGTGCCATCAGTGACACCCCGGACTATGGCTACACCTTC. The V and J genes are TRBV10-3 and TRBJ1-2; D call uncertain. The CDR3 contains 13 residues. Trimming took 3 bases from V and 3 from J, leaving 8 bases between them. Germline values: CDR1 ENHRY, CDR2 SYGVKD.

The CDR3 nucleotides read TGTGCCAGCAGCTTAGAATGGGCGGGCGCTGAAGCTTTCTTT. This gives the protein CASSLEWAGAEAFF. The chain employs TRBV11-2 and TRBJ1-1; D unclear. This CDR3 is built from 14 residues. Germline lookup yields CDR1 SGHAT and CDR2 FQNNGV. Trimming removed 0 bases at V and 6 bases at J, with 11 bases between.

The CDR3 DNA follows: TGCGCCAGCAGCTTGGGAACTAACTCTGGGGCCAACGTCCTGACTTTC. It yields the protein CASSLGTNSGANVLTF. The chain carries TRBV5-1 and TRBJ2-6; D unclear. The length of the CDR3 is 16 residues. Germline lookup yields CDR1 SGHRS and CDR2 YFSETQ. V dropped 0 bases and J dropped 0 bases, with 7 bases sitting between them.

The chain uses TRBV7-2 and TRBJ2-1; the match to TRBD2 covers 11 bases. V shed 1 base, J shed 0 bases, and the junction held 2 bases outside the gene matches. Germline values: CDR1 SGHTA, CDR2 FQGNSA. The CDR3 totals 17 residues. CDR3 loop: CASSLELAGVSYNEQFF. CDR3 sequence (DNA): TGTGCCAGCAGCTTAGAACTAGCGGGAGTCTCCTACAATGAGCAGTTCTTC.

The J gene is TRBJ1-4, the V gene TRBV2, with 7 bases identical to TRBD1. Germline values: CDR1 SNHLY, CDR2 FYNNEI. The junction had 13 bases not matched to a gene; V was cut back by 8 bases and J by 7 bases. The CDR3 extends over 15 amino acids. Here the CDR3 reads CASLRGRDSSEKLFF. DNA for the CDR3: TGTGCCAGCCTGCGGGGTAGGGACAGCAGTGAAAAACTGTTTTTT.

This chain links TRBV5-8 with TRBJ2-6; D unresolved. V gave up 4 bases and J gave up 3 bases, with 5 bases separating them. The CDR3 consists of 13 residues. The germline V gene encodes CDR1 SGHTS and CDR2 YDEGEE. DNA of the CDR3: TGTGCCAGCAGCAGCGATGGGGCCAACGTCCTGACTTTC. It codes for CASSSDGANVLTF.

The gene calls are TRBV28 and TRBJ2-1; TRBD2 aligns across 9 bases. The J segment lost 2 bases and the V segment lost 8 bases, leaving 7 bases of the junction unmatched. In germline, CDR1 is MDHEN, CDR2 SYDVKM. The CDR3 loop spans 15 amino acids. DNA for the CDR3: TGTGCCAGCGGGAGGACTAGCGAGACCTACAATGAGCAGTTCTTC. It is translated as CASGRTSETYNEQFF. The full variable domain, rest sourced from reference TRBV28 and TRBJ2-1, is DVKVTQSSRYLVKRTGEKVFLECVQDMDHENMFWYRQDPGLGLRLIYFSYDVKMKEKGDIPEGYSVSREKKERFSLILESASTNQTSMYLCASGRTSETYNEQFFGPGTRLTVL.

The chain combines TRBV7-9 with TRBJ1-4; D is possibly TRBD1 (5 bases). Trimming cost V 6 bases and J 2 bases, with 10 bases left between them. The germline V gene encodes CDR1 SEHNR and CDR2 FQNEAQ (reference sequence). The CDR3 sequence is 14 residues long. In DNA, the CDR3 is TGTGCCAGCAGGATGGAGGGGACTAATGAAAAACTGTTTTTT. Protein product: CASRMEGTNEKLFF.